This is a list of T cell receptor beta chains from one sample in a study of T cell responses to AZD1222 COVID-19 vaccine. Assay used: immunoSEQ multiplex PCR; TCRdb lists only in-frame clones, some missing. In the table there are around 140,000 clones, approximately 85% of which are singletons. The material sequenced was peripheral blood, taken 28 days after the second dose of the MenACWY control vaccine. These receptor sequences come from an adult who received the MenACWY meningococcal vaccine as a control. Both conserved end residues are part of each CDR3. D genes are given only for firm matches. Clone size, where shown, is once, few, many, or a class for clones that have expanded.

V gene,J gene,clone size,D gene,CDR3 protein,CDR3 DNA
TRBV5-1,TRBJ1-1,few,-,CASTGVAEAFF,TGCGCCAGTACCGGAGTGGCTGAAGCTTTCTTT
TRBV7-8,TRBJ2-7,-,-,CASSSSVTGFLDEQYF,TGTGCCAGCAGCTCCTCCGTAACAGGGTTTCTCGACGAGCAGTACTTC
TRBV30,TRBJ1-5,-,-,CAWTRNRDQPQHF,TGTGCCTGGACCCGGAACAGGGATCAGCCCCAGCATTTT
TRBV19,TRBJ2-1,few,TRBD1,CASSSGQVYNEQFF,TGTGCCAGTAGTTCCGGACAGGTTTACAATGAGCAGTTCTTC
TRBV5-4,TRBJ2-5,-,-,CASSYNHGSEETQYF,TGTGCCAGCAGCTACAACCACGGTAGTGAAGAGACCCAGTACTTC
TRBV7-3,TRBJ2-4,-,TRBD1,CASSSWTGPNIQYF,TGTGCCAGCAGCTCTTGGACAGGGCCCAACATTCAGTACTTC
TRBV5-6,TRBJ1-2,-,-,CASSLIQGGYTF,TGTGCCAGCAGCTTGATTCAGGGCGGCTACACCTTC
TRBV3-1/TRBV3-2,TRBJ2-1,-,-,CASSSLRNEQFF,TGTGCCAGCAGCTCCCTCCGCAATGAGCAGTTCTTC
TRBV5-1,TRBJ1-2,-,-,CASSLAAGANYGYTF,TGCGCCAGCAGCTTGGCCGCAGGGGCGAACTATGGCTACACCTTC
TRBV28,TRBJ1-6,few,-,CASSLSRQYNSPLHF,TGTGCCAGCAGTTTATCACGGCAGTATAATTCACCCCTCCACTTT
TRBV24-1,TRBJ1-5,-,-,CATSVGDQPQHF,TGTGCCACCAGTGTCGGCGATCAGCCCCAGCATTTT
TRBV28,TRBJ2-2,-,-,CASSVQGLTGELFF,TGTGCCAGCAGCGTTCAGGGGCTCACCGGGGAGCTGTTTTTT
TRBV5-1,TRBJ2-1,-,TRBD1,CASSSGTGKNEQFF,TGCGCCAGCAGCTCCGGGACAGGTAAAAATGAGCAGTTCTTC
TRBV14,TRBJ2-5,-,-,CASSQVVIWEGETQYF,TGTGCCAGCAGCCAAGTCGTAATATGGGAAGGAGAGACCCAGTACTTC
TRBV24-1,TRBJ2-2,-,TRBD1,CATSDATGGKTGELFF,TGTGCCACCAGTGATGCGACAGGGGGCAAAACCGGGGAGCTGTTTTTT
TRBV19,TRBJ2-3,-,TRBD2,CASSIGLAGSTDTQYF,TGTGCCAGTAGTATAGGGCTAGCGGGAAGCACAGATACGCAGTATTTT
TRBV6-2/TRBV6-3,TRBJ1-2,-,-,CASSPPRATNYGYTF,TGTGCCAGCAGCCCGCCTCGGGCCACTAACTATGGCTACACCTTC
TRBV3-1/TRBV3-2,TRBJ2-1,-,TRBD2,CASSRALTSGINEQFF,TGTGCCAGCAGCCGAGCCCTGACTAGCGGGATTAATGAGCAGTTCTTC
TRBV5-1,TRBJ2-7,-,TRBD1,CASSLPGQGAWNYEQYF,TGCGCCAGCAGCTTACCGGGACAGGGGGCGTGGAACTACGAGCAGTACTTC
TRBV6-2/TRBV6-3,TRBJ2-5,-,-,CASSYRAPLGTQYF,TGTGCCAGCAGTTACAGGGCTCCCCTGGGGACCCAGTACTTC
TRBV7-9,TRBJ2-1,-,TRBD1,CASSTWTGGWEQFF,TGTGCCAGCAGCACCTGGACAGGGGGCTGGGAGCAGTTCTTC
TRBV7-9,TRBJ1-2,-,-,CASSLLVNGYTF,TGTGCCAGCAGCTTACTGGTCAATGGCTACACCTTC
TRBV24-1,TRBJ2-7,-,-,CATSGGDSYEQYF,TGTGCCACCAGTGGGGGGGACTCCTACGAGCAGTACTTC
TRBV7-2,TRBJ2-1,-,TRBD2,CASSLRASGISSYNEQFF,TGTGCCAGCAGCTTAAGGGCTAGCGGGATCAGCTCCTACAATGAGCAGTTCTTC
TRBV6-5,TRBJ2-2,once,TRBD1,CASSYSTGGNTGELFF,TGTGCCAGCAGTTACTCCACAGGGGGGAACACCGGGGAGCTGTTTTTT
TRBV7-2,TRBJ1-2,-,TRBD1,CASSSPGRAGGGYTF,TGTGCCAGCAGCTCACCGGGTCGGGCAGGGGGAGGCTACACCTTC
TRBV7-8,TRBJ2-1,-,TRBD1,CASSLRQGPRLQGSFQFF,TGTGCCAGCAGCCTCAGACAGGGGCCAAGGCTACAAGGCTCGTTCCAGTTCTTC
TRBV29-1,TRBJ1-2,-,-,CSVGKAPANYGYTF,TGCAGCGTTGGGAAGGCCCCAGCTAACTATGGCTACACCTTC
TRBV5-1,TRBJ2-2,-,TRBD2,CASSLGLAATGELFF,TGCGCCAGCAGCTTGGGTCTAGCGGCCACCGGGGAGCTGTTTTTT
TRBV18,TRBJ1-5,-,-,CASSTDNNQPQHF,TGTGCCAGCTCAACGGACAACAATCAGCCCCAGCATTTT
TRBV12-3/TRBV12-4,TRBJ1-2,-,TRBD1,CASSLLDRPGYTF,TGTGCCAGCAGTTTACTGGACAGGCCTGGCTACACCTTC
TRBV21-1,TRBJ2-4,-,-,CASEQGALLAKNIQYF,TGTGCCAGCGAACAGGGGGCCCTTTTAGCCAAAAACATTCAGTACTTC